Below are 23 T cell receptor beta chains sequenced from a single sample in a study of T cells in Graves' hyperthyroidism and ophthalmopathy. TCR beta CDR3 regions were amplified from RNA. A first-round RT-PCR of the TCR CDR3 used the HTBI primer set. TCRdb redid the calling of the multiplex PCR reads with MiXCR, one entry per CDR3 protein. The table lists 480,000 or so distinct CDR3 sequences, roughly 45% of them singletons. The sequencing input was peripheral blood or thyroid tissue (not recorded which). The receptors shown here come from an adult woman with Graves' disease, either hyperthyroidism or ophthalmopathy (not recorded which).

The chain is built from TRBV5-1 and TRBJ2-6; D unclear. Germline V gene sequence: CDR1 SGHRS, CDR2 YFSETQ. Trimming removed 2 bases from V and 4 bases from J, with 10 bases in between. This CDR3 spans 15 amino acids. The CDR3 region has the DNA TGCGCCAGCAGCTTTGGTTCGGCCGGGGCCAACGTCCTGACTTTC. Its translation: CASSFGSAGANVLTF.

This clonotype was recorded at least ten times. This chain links TRBV5-4 with TRBJ2-5; D may be TRBD2 (6 bases). CDR1 SGHNT and CDR2 YYREEE come from the germline V gene (reference sequence). CDR3 length: 14 amino acids. The V and J ends lost 2 bases and 2 bases respectively, with 10 bases between them. The CDR3, as DNA: TGTGCCAGCAGCTTCGGGACTCAACAAGAGACCCAGTACTTC. Translation gives CASSFGTQQETQYF. Looking up the rest from reference TRBV5-4 and TRBJ2-5 gives the full variable domain: ETGVTQSPTHLIKTRGQQVTLRCSSQSGHNTVSWYQQALGQGPQFIFQYYREEENGRGNFPPRFSGLQFPNYSSELNVNALELDDSALYLCASSFGTQQETQYFGPGTRLLVL.

Many counts were recorded for this clonotype. An end of the junction differs from the germline gene, which may be a read error. The J gene is TRBJ2-7, the V gene TRBV20-1; D perhaps matches TRBD2 (5 bases). The CDR3 has 11 amino acids. Germline values: CDR1 DFQATT, CDR2 SNEGSKA (reference sequence). CDR3 protein: CSASGNYEQHF. Here the CDR3 DNA reads TGCAGTGCTAGCGGGAACTACGAGCAGCACTTC.

This clonotype has a handful of counts. The chain recombines TRBV29-1 with TRBJ2-7, with TRBD2 as a possible D gene (6 bases). Germline CDR1 and CDR2: SQVTM and ANQGSEA. V was clipped by 7 bases and J by 5 bases, with 24 bases between them. The CDR3 sequence is 15 residues long. CDR3: CSACPGGKSTDEQYF. DNA for the CDR3: TGCAGCGCCTGCCCTGGCGGGAAGAGTACCGACGAGCAGTACTTC.

The table lists this clonotype with many counts. At one of its ends the junction is not consistent with the germline gene, which may arise from a read error. The chain recombines TRBV7-7 with TRBJ2-2; 9 nucleotides match TRBD1. The length of the CDR3 is 19 residues. Looked up from germline, CDR1 is SSHAT and CDR2 is FNYEAQ (reference sequence). Here the CDR3 reads CASSLPGQGPSSYAGELFF. The DNA of the CDR3 is TGTGCTAGCAGCTTACCGGGACAGGGACCTTCTTCCTATGCCGGGGAGCTGTTTTTT.

The chain joins TRBV13 to TRBJ2-7; 8 bases are shared with TRBD1. V gave up 5 bases and J gave up 0 bases; unmatched junction bases: 6. Germline loops: CDR1 PRHDT, CDR2 FYEKMQ (reference sequence). The CDR3 sequence is 15 residues long. The CDR3 region is CASSPSTGDSYEQYF. The CDR3 DNA is TGTGCCAGCAGCCCATCGACAGGGGACTCCTACGAGCAGTACTTC.

The chain has TRBV5-6 and TRBJ2-7; 13 nucleotides line up with TRBD2. V dropped 9 bases and J dropped 5; count of bases not matched to a gene: 8. CDR1 SGHDT and CDR2 YYEEEE come from the germline V gene. This CDR3 is 14 amino acids long. The CDR3 region has the DNA TGTGCCACCACTAGCGGGAGGGCGAAGAACGAGCAGTACTTC. Amino acid sequence: CATTSGRAKNEQYF.

This chain links TRBV24-1 with TRBJ1-2; 7 bases map to TRBD1. The V and J ends lost 4 bases and 4 bases, in that order; junction bases with no gene match: 14. In germline, CDR1 is KGHDR, CDR2 SFDVKD. The CDR3 has 17 residues. The CDR3 loop is CATSDPRRGKGFYGYTF. In DNA, the CDR3 is TGTGCCACCAGTGACCCCCGCAGGGGGAAGGGGTTCTATGGCTACACCTTC.

The V and J genes are TRBV7-9 and TRBJ1-2; D not resolved. This CDR3 is built from 13 residues. The germline gives CDR1 SEHNR, CDR2 FQNEAQ (reference sequence). V lost 7 bases, J lost 8 bases, and 17 bases lay in between. The CDR3 here is CASNLGTTAGYTF. Here the CDR3 DNA reads TGTGCCAGCAACCTCGGAACAACGGCCGGCTACACCTTC.

This clonotype was observed a few times. This CDR3 is CASSPYGQGHTEAFF. The CDR3 bases are TGTGCCAGCAGTCCATACGGACAGGGGCACACTGAAGCTTTCTTT. The gene calls are TRBV28 and TRBJ1-1; 9 positions match TRBD1. Germline assignment: CDR1 MDHEN and CDR2 SYDVKM. Trimming cost V 5 bases and J 3 bases; bases outside gene matches: 7. CDR3 length: 15 amino acids.

The rearrangement joins TRBV7-6 to TRBJ1-6, with D unresolved. This CDR3 is 15 amino acids long. Germline CDR1 is SGHVS and CDR2 is FNYEAQ. Trimming shortened V by 6 bases and J by 8 bases, and 17 bases separated the two germline ends. The CDR3 loop reads CASSYSTRPDSPLHF. The CDR3 DNA follows: TGTGCCAGCAGTTACTCGACACGACCCGATTCACCCCTCCACTTT. Filled out from reference TRBV7-6 and TRBJ1-6, the complete variable domain reads GAGVSQSPRYKVTKRGQDVALRCDPISGHVSLYWYRQALGQGPEFLTYFNYEAQQDKSGLPNDRFSAERPEGSISTLTIQRTEQRDSAMYRCASSYSTRPDSPLHFGNGTRLTVT.

This clonotype was recorded many times. The chain recombines TRBV7-2 with TRBJ1-1; 7 bases agree with TRBD1. Germline values: CDR1 SGHTA, CDR2 FQGNSA. J gave up 1 base and V 5 bases, and 4 bases lay outside the gene matches. The CDR3 has 14 residues. CDR3 sequence reads: CASSTRTGNTEAFF. CDR3 nucleotide sequence: TGTGCCAGCAGCACCCGGACAGGGAACACTGAAGCTTTCTTT.

The J gene is TRBJ1-2, the V gene TRBV12-3 or TRBV12-4; 7 positions match TRBD1. Trimming removed 3 bases from V and 8 bases from J; junction bases left unmatched: 6. The CDR3 totals 13 residues. The CDR3 bases are TGTGCCAGCAGTTTTGGGACAGTGGGCGGCTACACCTTC. Protein: CASSFGTVGGYTF.

The chain is built from TRBV24-1 and TRBJ1-5; D ambiguous. The CDR3 runs 13 residues. Germline CDR1 reads KGHDR; CDR2 reads SFDVKD. Trimming took 5 bases from V and 6 from J, leaving 10 bases between them. The CDR3 nucleotides are TGTGCCACCAGTGGCAGAGAGGGTCAGCCCCAGCATTTT. This codes for CATSGREGQPQHF.

This clonotype was recorded many times. The chain is built from TRBV29-1 and TRBJ1-3; weak D call: TRBD1 (6 bases). The germline V and J ends were trimmed by 1 base and 3 bases, with 7 bases remaining between them. This CDR3 is built from 13 residues. From germline, CDR1 is SQVTM and CDR2 ANQGSEA. CDR3 amino acids: CSVEGQDGNTIYF. The CDR3 bases are TGCAGCGTTGAAGGACAGGATGGAAACACCATATATTTT.

V usage is TRBV7-2 and J usage is TRBJ2-7; D might be TRBD1 or TRBD2, each matching 5 bases. V lost 5 bases and J 8 bases, leaving 25 bases between the germline ends. CDR1 is SGHTA and CDR2 is FQGNSA in the germline V gene. The length of the CDR3 is 16 residues. The DNA for the CDR3 is TGTGCCAGCAGCCCCCGTTGGGGGAGAGATCAGCCCCAGCAGTACTTC. This gives the protein CASSPRWGRDQPQQYF.

With regard to this clonotype: This may be a read error: a much more frequent sequence differs by one nucleotide. This is likely a read error, given that the CDR3 carries no conserved phenylalanine or tryptophan at its end. V usage is TRBV20-1 and J usage is TRBJ1-1, with D possibly being TRBD1 (6 bases). From germline, CDR1 is DFQATT and CDR2 SNEGSKA (reference sequence). This CDR3 spans 12 amino acids. As DNA, the CDR3 is TGCACTGCAGGGGCGTATGGCGCTGAAGCTTTCCTT. Translating it yields CTAGAYGAEAFL.

V is TRBV24-1 and J is TRBJ2-5; D is perhaps TRBD2 (5 bases). Germline loops: CDR1 KGHDR, CDR2 SFDVKD. V lost 11 bases, J lost 0 bases, and 15 bases lay in between. CDR3 size: 14 residues. This chain's CDR3 is CASIKRLYQETQYF. DNA of the CDR3: TGTGCCAGCATTAAGCGGCTGTACCAAGAGACCCAGTACTTC.

CDR3 in amino acids: CSVDFRKGDGYTF. The CDR3 nucleotides are TGCAGCGTTGACTTCCGAAAGGGAGATGGCTACACCTTC. The chain joins TRBV29-1 to TRBJ1-2; D unresolved. Trimming left V 3 bases short and J 6 bases short, with 14 bases between. Germline V gives CDR1 SQVTM, CDR2 ANQGSEA. The CDR3 has 13 residues.

This chain joins TRBV29-1 and TRBJ2-6, with TRBD2 matching over 7 bases. This CDR3 has 17 amino acids. V was pared by 0 bases and J by 2 bases, with 7 bases of the junction left unmatched. CDR1 and CDR2 (germline): SQVTM, ANQGSEA. This chain's CDR3 is CSVEDSGEGTGANVLTF. In DNA, the CDR3 is TGCAGCGTTGAAGATTCCGGGGAGGGAACTGGGGCCAACGTCCTGACTTTC.

The rearrangement uses TRBV29-1 and TRBJ2-5; unclear D gene. The CDR3 totals 13 residues. The V end was cut by 6 bases, the J end by 2 bases, with 13 bases between. In germline, CDR1 is SQVTM, CDR2 ANQGSEA. The CDR3 protein is CSVKRHIQETQYF. DNA of the CDR3: TGCAGCGTCAAACGACATATTCAAGAGACCCAGTACTTC.

The V gene is TRBV10-3, the J gene TRBJ1-2; D not resolved. Germline assignment: CDR1 ENHRY and CDR2 SYGVKD. V was shortened by 6 bases and J by 1 base, with 15 bases between the two germline ends. This CDR3 spans 15 amino acids. The CDR3 coding sequence is TGTGCCATCAGACCCCAAGGCGGGGATAACTATGGCTACACCTTC. This translates into CAIRPQGGDNYGYTF.

The rearrangement joins TRBV7-2 to TRBJ1-4, with D possibly TRBD1 on 5 matching bases. Trimming removed 5 bases from V and 10 bases from J, with 23 bases in between. There are 16 residues in the CDR3. Germline lookup yields CDR1 SGHTA and CDR2 FQGNSA. The CDR3 here is CASSPDAGPAVGKLFF. In DNA form, the CDR3 reads TGTGCCAGCAGCCCAGACGCGGGGCCGGCGGTTGGAAAACTGTTTTTT.